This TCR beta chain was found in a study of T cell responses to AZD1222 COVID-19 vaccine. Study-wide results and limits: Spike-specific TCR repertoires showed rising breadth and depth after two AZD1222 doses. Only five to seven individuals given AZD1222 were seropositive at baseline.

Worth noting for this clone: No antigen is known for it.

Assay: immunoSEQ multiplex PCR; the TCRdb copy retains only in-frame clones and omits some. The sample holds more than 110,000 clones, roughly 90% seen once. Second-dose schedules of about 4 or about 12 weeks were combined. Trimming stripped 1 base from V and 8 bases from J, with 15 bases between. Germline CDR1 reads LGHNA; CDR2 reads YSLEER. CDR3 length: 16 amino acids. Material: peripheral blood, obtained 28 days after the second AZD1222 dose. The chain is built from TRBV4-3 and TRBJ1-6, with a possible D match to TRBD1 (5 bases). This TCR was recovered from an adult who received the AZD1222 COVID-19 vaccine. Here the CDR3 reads CASSQAPGGSDSPLHF. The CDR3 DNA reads TGCGCCAGCAGCCAAGCCCCGGGGGGGAGCGATTCACCCCTCCACTTT.